The clone carrying this TCR beta chain was detected only a few times. The antigen is unknown. The CDR3 loop spans 16 amino acids. The V gene's germline CDR1 is SGHTA and CDR2 FQGNSA. V lost 1 base to trimming and J lost 2 bases, with 14 bases between them. The data stem from a study of vaccination and CD4 T cells after COVID-19. Study background: Investigators stimulated cells with overlapping spike peptides drawn from SARS-CoV-2, HCoV-NL63, HCoV-OC43 and HCoV-229E.

Treatment reported: roughly nine-day PBMC culture with coronavirus spike peptide pools or control peptides (ViraFEST assay). Before TCRs were sequenced, ViraFEST expanded antigen-specific T cells with peptide pools. Oncomine TCR Beta short-read sequencing was applied to DNA from cultured CD4+ T cells. TCRdb re-derived calls from the PCR reads in MiXCR, one entry per CDR3 protein. The top ten hold under 20% of the sample, which has 3,000 to 4,000 distinct CDR3 sequences, less than 65% seen once. The clonotype comes from a human donor who had recovered from COVID-19. The rearrangement joins TRBV7-2 to TRBJ2-5, with D possibly being TRBD2 (6 bases). The sequenced material came from CD4+ T cells from blood, cultured in vitro. The CDR3 sequence: CASSLGRGGVQETQYF. The DNA for the CDR3 is TGTGCCAGCAGCTTAGGCCGGGGCGGGGTACAAGAGACCCAGTACTTC.